This T cell receptor beta chain was captured by sequencing in a study of blood T cell repertoires in COVID-19. Study-wide context: The samples span acute and convalescent COVID-19 from the United States, Italy and Spain.

This CDR3 spans 15 amino acids. Germline loops: CDR1 SGHTA, CDR2 FQGTGA. V was clipped by 5 bases and J by 4 bases; unmatched bases: 3. The recovered donors of Cohort 3 showed two negative PCRs, clearance, or symptom resolution. Sequencing used immunoSEQ multiplex PCR; TCRdb keeps in-frame clones, though not all of them. The sample carries a few hundred thousand clones, roughly 86% recorded once. This clone was detected only a few times. The same CDR3 can be traced to other DNA sequences in this sample. The specimen sequenced was PBMCs or T cells enriched from blood (not recorded which). The chain carries TRBV7-3 and TRBJ2-2, with TRBD2 identical over 11 bases. The clonotype comes from a woman aged 30 to 39 who had recovered from COVID-19. For the CDR3, the DNA is TGTGCCAGCAGCCTAGCGGGAGGTGGCACCGGGGAGCTGTTTTTT. Its translation: CASSLAGGGTGELFF.